This T cell receptor (beta chain) originates from a study of Tregs in tolerant kidney transplant recipients. Study-wide background: A 3-day belatacept mixed lymphocyte reaction, sometimes plus 5-day graft donor restimulation, preceded CD4+CD25+CD127- sorting. Recipient cells were told from donor cells by antibody staining. General study results and limits: Validation in larger populations is needed because few patients were studied. No direct test of biological reproducibility was done here.

The method was immunoSEQ multiplex PCR; TCRdb's version includes in-frame clones alone and lacks a portion of them. The profile covers around 30,000 clones, with approximately 83% appearing a single time and 2% to 2.5% taken by the ten largest. Germline V gene lookup returns CDR1 SGHDN and CDR2 FVKESK. Trimming took off 1 base at V and 1 base at J, with 16 bases between the two ends. The CDR3 sequence is 17 residues long. A word on this clone: The target antigen is unknown.

The origin of this receptor is a human donor in good health. The genes are TRBV14 and TRBJ1-1; D is undetermined. The sequencing sample was made of Tregs from blood cultured with allogeneic cells. The DNA for the CDR3 is TGTGCCAGCAGCCAAGTTCTGGGGAGGAGTTGGAACACTGAAGCTTTCTTT. It translates to CASSQVLGRSWNTEAFF.